This T cell receptor beta chain is from a study of early T cells in non-severe SARS-CoV-2 infection (dated by TCRdb to the early 2020s). At the level of the whole study: Bulk RNA from unsorted whole blood was used for TCR sequencing, so alpha and beta chains could not be paired.

This was a case-control study nested in a cohort of healthcare workers in London, UK, who had nasopharyngeal swab PCR tests and blood samples taken every week. Healthcare workers were enrolled in the week of the UK lockdown, from 23 to 31 March 2020, and were followed every week for up to roughly 15 weeks. This clonotype was seen ten or more times. Its antigen remains unidentified. Per-base qualities were not stored, and no clone one base away is much larger. Library generation was performed with 5' RACE. For sequencing, a NextSeq 500 was employed. To correct for sequencing error and PCR bias, the TCR library protocol tagged individual cDNA molecules with unique molecular identifiers. Both TCR alpha and beta chains were sequenced, and tight co-correlation was observed between alpha and beta sequence abundances in each sample. Per the source publication's procedure: Decombinator V4 was used to annotate the V gene, J gene and CDR3 of the TCR sequences. TCRs were defined as expanded if a significant change between any two time points was detected under a Poisson model with p below 0.0001. TCR abundances were normalised to the total number of TCRs sequenced per sample and expressed as counts per million. MAIT TCRs were defined by TRAV1-2 paired with TRAJ12, TRAJ20 or TRAJ33, and iNKT TCRs by TRAV10 paired with TRAJ18. A search of VDJdb, accessed on 1 November 2021, was run for TCRs annotated to CMV, EBV and SARS-CoV-2, with TCRs annotated for multiple antigens excluded. The public reads were reprocessed in TCRdb via fastp at Q25 and MiXCR, keeping in-frame beta chains. Every distinct CDR3 protein forms one entry, paired with its most common genes and DNA. The V and J calls were not made by the authors but by TCRdb's processing. This sample comprises around 27,000 distinct CDR3 sequences, 6% to 7% of them detected only once. About a third of the sample goes to the ten largest clones.

Beyond this particular receptor, the publication reports: Matching against VDJdb was skewed toward anti-spike CD8 responses, likely underestimated virus-specific expansions, and missed private and CD4 specificities.

Spanning cysteine to phenylalanine, the CDR3 consists of 14 amino acids. Only the CDR3 region is kept as DNA, spanning 42 bases read in frame from base 1. Looking up the germline V gene (reference sequence) yields CDR1 DFQATT and CDR2 SNEGSKA. V loses 3 bases, J loses 5 bases, and the germline ends lie 13 bases apart. The V gene is TRBV20-1 and the J gene is TRBJ2-2; perhaps TRBD1 is the D gene, with 5 bases matching. This clonotype was obtained from an adult who was a healthcare worker with PCR-confirmed SARS-CoV-2 infection or an uninfected control (not recorded which). Sequencing input: whole blood. The DNA is TGCAGTGCTAGGGGTGGGCCAGGGACCGGGGAGCTGTTTTTT. Translation gives CSARGGPGTGELFF.